The 9 T cell receptor beta chains reported below all come from one sample, sequenced in a study of blood T cells in healthy people across ages. Combining a sample-barcoded 5' primer with a J-beta primer mix, a second PCR ran for roughly 7 to 11 cycles. In TCRdb, the 5' RACE reads were re-called with MiXCR into one record per CDR3 protein. The sample lists hundreds of thousands of distinct CDR3 sequences; 52% were seen once. The specimen sequenced was blood. Every receptor here comes from a woman of 80 years or more in good health.

The rearrangement joins TRBV5-1 to TRBJ2-1; D is possibly TRBD2 (5 bases). The V gene's germline CDR1 is SGHRS and CDR2 YFSETQ. Trimming pared 3 bases from V and 7 bases from J, leaving 8 bases between. The CDR3 is 12 amino acids. Written as DNA, the CDR3 is TGCGCCAGCAGCTCCACTAGAAATGAGCAGTTCTTC. This sequence encodes CASSSTRNEQFF.

This clonotype was counted at least ten times. This chain links TRBV5-1 with TRBJ2-1, with unresolved D. V was clipped by 4 bases and J by 6 bases, with 14 bases between them. Germline V gives CDR1 SGHRS, CDR2 YFSETQ. CDR3 length: 14 residues. The DNA for the CDR3 is TGCGCCAGCAGCAGGTCCCCTTGGGGCAATGAGCAGTTCTTC. Encoded protein: CASSRSPWGNEQFF.

This clonotype was observed a handful of times. The rearrangement uses TRBV5-1 and TRBJ1-4, with 10 bases fitting TRBD1. The junction had 6 bases not matched to a gene; V was cut back by 0 bases and J by 7 bases. In germline, CDR1 is SGHRS, CDR2 YFSETQ. This CDR3 has 16 residues. The CDR3 DNA is TGCGCCAGCAGCTTGGTGGGGGACAGGGGCCGTGAAAAACTGTTTTTT. Its translation is CASSLVGDRGREKLFF.

J is TRBJ1-2 and V is TRBV4-2; D unresolved. The CDR3 spans 15 residues. Germline-derived CDR1 and CDR2 are LGHNA and YNFKEQ. V was clipped by 0 bases and J by 7 bases, with 15 bases between them. DNA of the CDR3: TGTGCCAGCAGCCAAGATACCCGGGATTGGCGTGGCTACACCTTC. It encodes CASSQDTRDWRGYTF.

The chain is built from TRBV29-1 and TRBJ2-7; D remains ambiguous. V was cut by 1 base and J by 3 bases, with 7 bases left in between. The CDR3 is 12 amino acids. Germline V gene sequence: CDR1 SQVTM, CDR2 ANQGSEA. CDR3 residues: CSVEAPGYEQYF. CDR3 sequence (DNA): TGCAGCGTTGAAGCGCCAGGCTACGAGCAGTACTTC.

The J gene is TRBJ2-2, the V gene TRBV3-1; 8 bases agree with TRBD1. The CDR3 has 17 amino acids. From germline, CDR1 is LGHDT and CDR2 YNNKEL (reference sequence). Trimming removed 1 base from V and 1 base from J; junction bases left unmatched: 5. The CDR3 coding sequence is TGTGCCAGCAGCCAAGCGTTTGGACAGGGGAACACCGGGGAGCTGTTTTTT. It yields the protein CASSQAFGQGNTGELFF.

The J gene is TRBJ1-1, the V gene TRBV14; 7 bases are shared with TRBD1. The CDR3 is 14 amino acids. The junction had 5 bases not matched to a gene; V was cut back by 4 bases and J by 3 bases. Germline loops: CDR1 SGHDN, CDR2 FVKESK. The CDR3 is CASSPGGFHTEAFF. The CDR3 nucleotides read TGTGCCAGCAGCCCAGGGGGGTTCCACACTGAAGCTTTCTTT.

On this clonotype: At one of its ends the junction is not consistent with the germline gene, which may arise from a read error. The chain joins TRBV20-1 to TRBJ1-6; a possible D gene is TRBD1 (5 bases). The germline V gene encodes CDR1 DFQATT and CDR2 SNEGSKA (reference sequence). The CDR3 is 20 residues long. The CDR3 is CSARNTGPGYSQYYNSPLHF. CDR3 sequence (DNA): TGCAGTGCTAGGAACACGGGACCGGGTTACTCCCAATACTATAATTCACCCCTCCATTTT.

The chain links TRBV20-1 to TRBJ2-1; TRBD2 is a possible D gene (5 bases). The J call could be wrong; TRBJ2-7 is a better fit for the DNA end. Germline CDR1 is DFQATT and CDR2 is SNEGSKA (reference sequence). The CDR3 consists of 16 residues. The CDR3 DNA sequence: TGCAGTGCTAGTCTCCCAGGCTCTAGCTCCTGCAATGAGCAGTACTTC. Residues: CSASLPGSSSCNEQYF.